This T cell receptor beta chain was recorded in a study of blood T cell repertoires in COVID-19. Unmatched junction bases numbered 7, after V lost 5 bases and J lost 9 bases. There are 13 residues in the CDR3. Looked up from germline, CDR1 is SGHTA and CDR2 is FQGNSA. TCRdb's table, derived via immunoSEQ multiplex PCR, lists solely in-frame clones and lacks some. The sample has roughly 120,000 clones; about 80% are singletons. The TCR was taken from a man in his 70s with active or convalescent COVID-19. The source material was peripheral blood. The rearrangement uses TRBV7-2 and TRBJ2-1, with TRBD1 matching 7 bases. The chain's CDR3 is CASSGRTGGEQFF. DNA of the CDR3: TGTGCCAGCAGCGGGCGGACAGGTGGTGAGCAGTTCTTC.